Following are 9 T cell receptor beta chains from one sample sequenced in a study of shared clonotypes between healthy human individuals. Here immunoSEQ multiplex PCR was the method, and the copy in TCRdb shows in-frame clones only, minus some. This table has a few hundred thousand clones, around 86% appearing once. The sample comprised memory CD8+ T cells sorted from blood. This sample's subset: CD45RO+ cells pooled with CCR7-negative TemRA cells. The receptors originated from a man between 18 and 35 years old in good health.

The sample holds a few counts of this clone. The chain is built from TRBV6-5 and TRBJ1-5; D is uncertain. The V and J ends lost 7 bases and 8 bases respectively, with 9 bases between them. Germline V gene sequence: CDR1 MNHEY, CDR2 SVGAGI. The CDR3 is 11 residues long. The CDR3, as DNA: TGTGCCAGCACCATCGAAAAGCCCCAGCATTTT. Translated, it gives CASTIEKPQHF.

This clone appeared once. The rearrangement uses TRBV4-1 and TRBJ2-1, with no clear D. Trimming removed 1 base from V and 0 bases from J, with 10 bases in between. CDR3 length: 16 residues. Germline assignment: CDR1 MGHRA and CDR2 YSYEKL. The CDR3 reads CASSQVTVVSYNEQFF. The CDR3 DNA reads TGCGCCAGCAGCCAAGTAACGGTAGTCTCCTACAATGAGCAGTTCTTC.

CDR3 coding DNA: TGCGCCAGCAGCCACCTGACAGGGAGCGACACTGAAGCTTTCTTT. Its protein is CASSHLTGSDTEAFF. J is TRBJ1-1 and V is TRBV4-1; 7 bases map to TRBD1. V lost 3 bases to trimming and J lost 3 bases; unmatched junction nucleotides: 7. CDR3 length equals 15 residues. Germline CDR1 and CDR2: MGHRA and YSYEKL.

This clone came up once. A far larger clone is one base from this, pointing to a likely read error. This chain connects TRBV7-6 to TRBJ2-3, with TRBD2 as a possible D gene (6 bases). The CDR3 has 17 amino acids. Trimming removed 5 bases at V and 2 bases at J, with 20 bases between. Per germline, CDR1 SGHVS and CDR2 FNYEAQ. The CDR3 nucleotides read TGTGCCAGCAGCCCGAGCGGGCTAGCGAGATTCACAGATACGCAGTATTTT. Translating gives CASSPSGLARFTDTQYF.

The V and J genes are TRBV30 and TRBJ1-5; no definite D call. CDR3 length: 11 residues. Germline-derived CDR1 and CDR2 are GTSNPN and SVGIG (reference sequence). Trimming cost V 5 bases and J 3 bases, with 5 bases left between them. Here the CDR3 DNA reads TGTGCCTGGGGATACAATCAGCCCCAGCATTTT. The encoded protein is CAWGYNQPQHF.

The rearrangement joins TRBV13 to TRBJ2-1, with TRBD1 matching 10 bases. Germline CDR1 and CDR2: PRHDT and FYEKMQ (reference sequence). The CDR3 spans 16 residues. The V gene end was trimmed by 5 bases and the J gene end by 2 bases; junction bases not matched to a gene: 6. CDR3 DNA sequence: TGTGCCAGCAGCGGGACAGGGGCCTTCGCCTACAATGAGCAGTTCTTC. It is translated as CASSGTGAFAYNEQFF. Drawing the rest from reference TRBV13 and TRBJ2-1, the complete variable domain is AAGVIQSPRHLIKEKRETATLKCYPIPRHDTVYWYQQGPGQDPQFLISFYEKMQSDKGSIPDRFSAQQFSDYHSELNMSSLELGDSALYFCASSGTGAFAYNEQFFGPGTRLTVL.

V usage is TRBV7-9 and J usage is TRBJ2-1; 8 bases fit TRBD1. Germline lookup yields CDR1 SEHNR and CDR2 FQNEAQ (reference sequence). The CDR3 is made up of 13 amino acids. The V gene end was trimmed by 5 bases and the J gene end by 7 bases; junction bases not matched to a gene: 4. The CDR3 sequence: CASSLGTGNEQFF. The DNA for the CDR3 is TGTGCCAGCAGCCTGGGGACAGGTAATGAGCAGTTCTTC.

This clone is medium-sized. The CDR3 sequence is CASSNGRSSYEQYF. The CDR3 bases are TGCGCCAGCAGCAACGGGAGGAGCTCCTACGAGCAGTACTTC. The chain combines TRBV10-1 with TRBJ2-7; 7 nucleotides match TRBD2. CDR3 length: 14 residues. The germline gives CDR1 WNHNN, CDR2 SYGVQD (reference sequence). Trimming cost V 6 bases and J 0 bases; bases outside gene matches: 5.

The chain links TRBV28 to TRBJ2-3; 8 nucleotides agree with TRBD1. V lost 10 bases, J lost 2 bases, and 8 bases stayed unmatched. CDR1 is MDHEN, CDR2 SYDVKM, per germline. The CDR3 runs to 14 residues. CDR3 nucleotides: TGTGCCAACAGGGGGGACGTCAACACAGATACGCAGTATTTT. Its protein is CANRGDVNTDTQYF.